The 10 T cell receptor beta chains listed next were all sequenced from one sample in a study of cytomegalovirus exposure and HLA in healthy donors. Vbeta (60) and Jbeta (13) primers were used in the PCR. The repertoire was sequenced with immunoSEQ multiplex PCR; TCRdb's copy has only in-frame clones and lacks some. The repertoire has approximately 240,000 clones, around 80% of them found once; the top ten carry about 2.5%. Sequencing was done on a sample of PBMCs. The source of these receptors is a woman aged 55-69 years in good health and CMV-seropositive.

V usage is TRBV19 and J usage is TRBJ2-2; 9 positions agree with TRBD2. Germline-derived CDR1 and CDR2 are LNHDA and SQIVND (reference sequence). V trimming: 1 base; J trimming: 3 bases; junction bases outside the gene matches: 6. This CDR3 is built from 17 residues. The CDR3 sequence is CASSIARGRADTGELFF. As DNA, the CDR3 is TGTGCCAGTAGTATAGCCCGCGGGAGGGCAGACACCGGGGAGCTGTTTTTT.

The chain links TRBV30 to TRBJ2-5; the D gene is possibly TRBD1 (5 bases). This CDR3 comprises 13 residues. Germline V gene data show CDR1 as GTSNPN and CDR2 as SVGIG (reference sequence). Trimming pared 1 base from V and 2 bases from J, leaving 8 bases between. The CDR3, as DNA: TGTGCCTGGAGTGAGGGGTTTCAAGAGACCCAGTACTTC. It codes for CAWSEGFQETQYF.

V and J are TRBV5-1 and TRBJ2-3; TRBD2 agrees at 8 bases. The V gene end was trimmed by 4 bases and the J gene end by 6 bases; junction bases not matched to a gene: 13. Germline CDR1 and CDR2: SGHRS and YFSETQ. The CDR3 length is 16 residues. CDR3 bases: TGCGCCAGCAGCGATCTTTCGGCGGGAGGTGGTGATACGCAGTATTTT. Translation: CASSDLSAGGGDTQYF. Full variable domain (missing parts from reference TRBV5-1 and TRBJ2-3): KAGVTQTPRYLIKTRGQQVTLSCSPISGHRSVSWYQQTPGQGLQFLFEYFSETQRNKGNFPGRFSGRQFSNSRSEMNVSTLELGDSALYLCASSDLSAGGGDTQYFGPGTRLTVL.

The chain employs TRBV10-1 and TRBJ2-7, with D possibly matching TRBD1 (5 bases). Germline CDR1 and CDR2: WNHNN and SYGVQD (reference sequence). V gave up 3 bases and J gave up 2 bases, with 11 bases separating them. The CDR3 loop spans 14 amino acids. CDR3 protein: CASSESGYAYEQYF. The CDR3 coding sequence is TGCGCCAGCAGTGAATCAGGGTACGCCTACGAGCAGTACTTC.

CDR3 sequence (DNA): TGTGCCAGCTCGTCCGGGACAGGGGAATCACCCCTCCACTTT. The encoded protein is CASSSGTGESPLHF. This rearrangement joins TRBV18 to TRBJ1-6; TRBD1 agrees at 10 bases. V shed 6 bases and J 10 bases; nucleotides not matched to a gene: 6. The CDR3 loop spans 14 amino acids. Germline CDR1 KGHSH, CDR2 LQKENI.

The rearrangement uses TRBV7-2 and TRBJ1-2; TRBD1 matches at 7 bases. The CDR3 has 16 residues. The J segment lost 5 bases and the V segment lost 5 bases, leaving 14 bases of the junction unmatched. The germline V gene encodes CDR1 SGHTA and CDR2 FQGNSA. This chain's CDR3 is CASSPRSGDSPYGYTF. DNA of the CDR3: TGTGCCAGCAGCCCCCGCTCCGGGGACAGCCCTTATGGCTACACCTTC.

Points on this clone: The junction differs from germline at one of its ends, possibly a read error. The chain uses TRBV7-9 and TRBJ1-2, with D hard to call. Germline CDR1 reads SEHNR; CDR2 reads FQNEAQ (reference sequence). This CDR3 is 13 amino acids long. CDR3 in DNA: TGTTCCAGCAGCGAACCCCGCCCCGGGGGCTACACCTTC. It encodes CSSSEPRPGGYTF.

The J gene is TRBJ2-3, the V gene TRBV6-4, with 8 bases identical to TRBD2. This CDR3 contains 16 residues. Germline loops: CDR1 MRHNA, CDR2 SNTAGT. V trimming: 9 bases; J trimming: 2 bases; junction bases outside the gene matches: 13. The CDR3 loop is CASSAGLDLFTDTQYF. The DNA for the CDR3 is TGTGCCAGTTCGGCGGGACTAGACCTTTTCACAGATACGCAGTATTTT.

This chain joins TRBV5-6 and TRBJ2-3; 7 nucleotides match TRBD2. The V segment lost 7 bases and the J segment 3 bases; nucleotides outside the gene matches: 8. CDR1 is SGHDT, CDR2 YYEEEE, per germline. This CDR3 is built from 14 residues. Here the CDR3 DNA reads TGTGCCAGCTGGGGACGGGGGGAAACAGATACGCAGTATTTT. Translation gives CASWGRGETDTQYF. Filled out from reference TRBV5-6 and TRBJ2-3, the complete variable domain reads DAGVTQSPTHLIKTRGQQVTLRCSPKSGHDTVSWYQQALGQGPQFIFQYYEEEERQRGNFPDRFSGHQFPNYSSELNVNALLLGDSALYLCASWGRGETDTQYFGPGTRLTVL.

The chain couples TRBV7-3 to TRBJ1-1; weak D call: TRBD1 (5 bases). The CDR3 consists of 13 residues. Trimming stripped 5 bases from V and 6 bases from J, with 13 bases between. CDR1 SGHTA and CDR2 FQGTGA come from the germline V gene. The CDR3 DNA reads TGTGCCAGCAGCCCTCAGGGTGAGGCTGAAGCTTTCTTT. This translates into CASSPQGEAEAFF. The variable domain in full, completed from reference TRBV7-3 and TRBJ1-1, reads GAGVSQTPSNKVTEKGKYVELRCDPISGHTALYWYRQSLGQGPEFLIYFQGTGAADDSGLPNDRFFAVRPEGSVSTLKIQRTERGDSAVYLCASSPQGEAEAFFGQGTRLTVV.